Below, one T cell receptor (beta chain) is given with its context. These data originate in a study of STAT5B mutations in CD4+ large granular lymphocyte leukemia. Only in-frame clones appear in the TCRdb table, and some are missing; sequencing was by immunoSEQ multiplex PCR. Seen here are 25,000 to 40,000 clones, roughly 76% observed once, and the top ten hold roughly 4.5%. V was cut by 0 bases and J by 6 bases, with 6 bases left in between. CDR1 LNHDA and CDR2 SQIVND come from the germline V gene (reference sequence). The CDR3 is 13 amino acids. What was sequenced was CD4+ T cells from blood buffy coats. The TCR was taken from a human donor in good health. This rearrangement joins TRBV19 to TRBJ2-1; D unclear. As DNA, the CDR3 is TGTGCCAGTAGTATAGATTGGGGCAATGAGCAGTTCTTC. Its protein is CASSIDWGNEQFF. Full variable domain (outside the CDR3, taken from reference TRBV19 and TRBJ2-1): DGGITQSPKYLFRKEGQNVTLSCEQNLNHDAMYWYRQDPGQGLRLIYYSQIVNDFQKGDIAEGYSVSREKKESFPLTVTSAQKNPTAFYLCASSIDWGNEQFFGPGTRLTVL.